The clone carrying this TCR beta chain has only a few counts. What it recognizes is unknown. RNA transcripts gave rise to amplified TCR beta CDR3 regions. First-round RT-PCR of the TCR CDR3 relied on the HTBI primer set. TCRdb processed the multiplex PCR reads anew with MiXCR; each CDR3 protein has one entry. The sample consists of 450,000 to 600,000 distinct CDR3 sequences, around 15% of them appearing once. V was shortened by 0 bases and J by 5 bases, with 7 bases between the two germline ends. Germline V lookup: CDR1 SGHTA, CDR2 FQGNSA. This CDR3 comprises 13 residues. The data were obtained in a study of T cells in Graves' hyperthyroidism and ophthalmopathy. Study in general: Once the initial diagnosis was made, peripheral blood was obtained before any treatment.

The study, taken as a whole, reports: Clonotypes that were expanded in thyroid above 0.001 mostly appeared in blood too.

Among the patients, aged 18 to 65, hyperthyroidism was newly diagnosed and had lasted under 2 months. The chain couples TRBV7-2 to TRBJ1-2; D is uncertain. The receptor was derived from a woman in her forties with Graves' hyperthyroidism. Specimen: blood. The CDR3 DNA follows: TGTGCCAGCAGCTTAGCGTCGGCGTATGGCTACACCTTC. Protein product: CASSLASAYGYTF.